Listed here is a single TCR beta chain. What it recognizes is unknown. The CDR3 is made up of 13 amino acids. This specimen belongs to a study of cytomegalovirus exposure and HLA in healthy donors. Study as a whole: In an early release, HLA-typed donors contributed some 80 million unique TCR sequences. Study-wide results and caveats: About 90% or about 30% of the time was how often most TCR beta V segments were productive, according to an earlier analysis. CMV serostatus was the only immune exposure information that was available.

Amplification used 60 Vbeta primers and 13 Jbeta primers. Clones were sequenced by immunoSEQ multiplex PCR, and TCRdb holds only the in-frame ones, with some missing. The table has approximately 160,000 clones, 80% seen once. Sequenced input: PBMCs. The TCR was taken from a woman aged 45-65 years in good health and CMV-seropositive. This sequence joins TRBV21-1 and TRBJ2-7; the table's TRBD2 call for D was not verified on the DNA. TRBV21-1 is a pseudogene. This chain's CDR3 is CASPPEGSYEQYF. The CDR3 nucleotides read TGTGCCAGCCCGCCTGAGGGCTCCTACGAGCAGTACTTC.